This T cell receptor (beta chain) was obtained from a study of blood T cell repertoires in COVID-19 (dated by TCRdb to the early 2020s). In terms of the full investigation: The collaborator samples originated in the United States, Italy and Spain and spanned the acute and convalescent phases of COVID-19. Deeply sampled blood TCRbeta repertoires from subjects exposed to, actively infected with, or recovered from COVID-19 were included in the dataset. Sample metadata almost always included a de-identified subject ID, COVID-19 status, age in years and sex. The prospective study material was composed of cDNA or gDNA derived from T cells, B-cell-depleted T cells, or PBMCs. The repertoires were released in a freely available public database intended as a resource for research on the immune response to SARS-CoV-2. HLA class I and class II types, where available, came from metadata supplied by the sample provider rather than from assay-based typing. Samples came from the ongoing ImmuneRACE study (first 160 participants) plus 1,254 subjects from 6 global collaborators.

TCRbeta CDR3 regions were amplified from genomic DNA by means of the immunoSEQ Assay, a bias-controlled multiplex PCR. The original pipeline was this. Nucleated cell counts per sample were estimated from amplification of reference gene primers within the assay. Sequence reads were collapsed and filtered to measure the absolute abundance of every unique TCRbeta CDR3 rearrangement. Productive Simpson clonality was computed per sample as the square root of Simpson's diversity index over productive rearrangements. TCRdb holds this immuneACCESS table with in-frame rearrangements only. Some clones are missing; in checked studies, unresolved V genes explain under half, and the rest has no known cause. The D gene and trimming were derived from the DNA, and the V and J assignments and clone size from that table. The sample table shows 200,000 to 250,000 clones, and roughly 84% are seen once. Approximately 6.5% of the sample belongs to the ten largest clones.

Study-level results and caveats: How much clinical and demographic metadata was included differed by source and by participant, and the metadata was provided uncurated.

On this clone itself: There is no known antigen for this receptor. No clone much larger than this one lies a single base away; base qualities are absent.

The CDR3 holds 16 amino acids from the cysteine to the phenylalanine. The sequence is cut down to CDR3 DNA, 48 bases in frame from base 1. As encoded in the germline V gene (reference sequence), CDR1 is LGHDT while CDR2 is YNNKEL. Trimmed from V: 4 bases; trimmed from J: 2 bases; junction bases lacking a gene match: 8. Enrolling through a virtual design, the prospective study's participants ranged in age from roughly 18 to 89 years and lived across around 25 United States geographic areas. Cohort assignment in the prospective study relied on participant-reported clinical history from a screening survey and a study questionnaire. Recovered participants in ImmuneRACE Cohort 3 were defined by two consecutive negative NP/OP PCR tests, clearance by a healthcare professional, or resolution of symptoms. In the prospective study, mobile phlebotomists collected whole blood, serum and a nasopharyngeal or oropharyngeal swab from each participant. Additional blood draws and questionnaires over an approximately 2-month period could optionally be provided by prospective study participants. Before DNA extraction, blood samples from the prospective study were shipped at room temperature or frozen.

Sequencing used PBMCs or T cells enriched from blood (not recorded which). The V and J segments used are TRBV3-1 (or the pseudogene TRBV3-2) and TRBJ1-2, and 9 bases in between align with TRBD1. The source is a middle-aged woman who had recovered from COVID-19. At the DNA level, the sequence is TGTGCCAGCAGCCTCCACGACAGGGGGTTGAACTATGGCTACACCTTC. Its translation is CASSLHDRGLNYGYTF.